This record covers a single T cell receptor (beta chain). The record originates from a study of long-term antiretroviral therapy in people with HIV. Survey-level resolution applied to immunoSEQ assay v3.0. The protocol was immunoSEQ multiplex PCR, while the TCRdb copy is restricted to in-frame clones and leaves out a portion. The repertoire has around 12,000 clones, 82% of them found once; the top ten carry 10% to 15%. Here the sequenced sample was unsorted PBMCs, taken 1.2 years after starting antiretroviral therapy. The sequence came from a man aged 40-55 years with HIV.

The CDR3 DNA reads as TGCGCCAGCAGCGGTACCGGGACAGGGAACGGCTACACCTTC. It codes for CASSGTGTGNGYTF. The chain recombines TRBV4-1 with TRBJ1-2; 9 bases map to TRBD1. Looked up from germline, CDR1 is MGHRA and CDR2 is YSYEKL. The CDR3 loop spans 14 amino acids. The J segment lost 8 bases and the V segment lost 5 bases, leaving 9 bases of the junction unmatched.